The 25 T cell receptor beta chains given below trace back to one sample, sequenced in a study of blood T cell repertoires in COVID-19. Produced via immunoSEQ multiplex PCR; TCRdb's table is partial and in-frame only. The sample shows about 200,000 clones, about 86% of them seen only once. Sequencing input: PBMCs or T cells enriched from blood (not recorded which). These receptors originate from a woman in her thirties or forties in a cohort exposed to, infected with or recovered from COVID-19 (not recorded which).

V is TRBV29-1 and J is TRBJ1-1, with TRBD1 matching 8 bases. J gave up 11 bases and V 3 bases, and 11 bases lay outside the gene matches. The CDR3 contains 13 residues. Per germline, CDR1 SQVTM and CDR2 ANQGSEA. The CDR3: CSVEDREGGGAFF. DNA of the CDR3: TGCAGCGTTGAGGACAGGGAAGGGGGTGGGGCTTTCTTT.

CDR3 DNA sequence: TGTGCCAGCAGCTTGGCCCTGGCAGGGAGGAATGAAAAACTGTTTTTT. The encoded protein is CASSLALAGRNEKLFF. The chain uses TRBV5-6 and TRBJ1-4; weak D call: TRBD1 (5 bases). V was trimmed by 0 bases and J by 5 bases, leaving 14 bases between them. The CDR3 runs to 16 residues. Germline lookup yields CDR1 SGHDT and CDR2 YYEEEE.

The chain has TRBV20-1 and TRBJ2-3; D perhaps matches TRBD2 (5 bases). Germline lookup yields CDR1 DFQATT and CDR2 SNEGSKA (reference sequence). The V and J ends lost 3 bases and 0 bases respectively, with 10 bases between them. The CDR3 sequence is 14 residues long. This CDR3 reads CSASPSPSTDTQYF. Written as DNA, the CDR3 is TGCAGTGCTAGTCCTAGCCCGAGCACAGATACGCAGTATTTT.

The V and J genes are TRBV11-2 and TRBJ1-5, with TRBD1 matching 9 bases. The germline gives CDR1 SGHAT, CDR2 FQNNGV. The J segment lost 7 bases and the V segment lost 4 bases, leaving 8 bases of the junction unmatched. The CDR3 is 15 amino acids. The CDR3 region has the DNA TGTGCCAGCAGCTACGGGACAGGGAGTGGGCAGCCCCAGCATTTT. It encodes CASSYGTGSGQPQHF.

The gene calls are TRBV7-2 and TRBJ1-5, with D tentatively TRBD1 (5 bases). This CDR3 has 12 residues. Between the trimmed V and J ends, which lost 6 bases and 4 bases, there was a span of 7 bases. Germline CDR1 and CDR2: SGHTA and FQGNSA. The CDR3: CASSGGNQPQHF. CDR3 coding DNA: TGTGCCAGCAGTGGGGGGAATCAGCCCCAGCATTTT. Filled out from reference TRBV7-2 and TRBJ1-5, the complete variable domain reads GAGVSQSPSNKVTEKGKDVELRCDPISGHTALYWYRQSLGQGLEFLIYFQGNSAPDKSGLPSDRFSAERTGGSVSTLTIQRTQQEDSAVYLCASSGGNQPQHFGDGTRLSIL.

The CDR3 region has the DNA TGTGCCAGCAGCCCTGGAGGACAGACCTACGAGCAGTACTTC. Residues: CASSPGGQTYEQYF. The chain is built from TRBV5-6 and TRBJ2-7, with a possible D match to TRBD1 (6 bases). Germline CDR1 and CDR2: SGHDT and YYEEEE. This CDR3 comprises 14 residues. Trimming pared 4 bases from V and 2 bases from J, leaving 13 bases between.

This clone has a single count. The chain uses TRBV9 and TRBJ2-2; 9 nucleotides agree with TRBD2. CDR3 length: 16 residues. The V gene end was trimmed by 3 bases and the J gene end by 1 base; junction bases not matched to a gene: 4. The germline gives CDR1 SGDLS, CDR2 YYNGEE. The CDR3 DNA is TGTGCCAGCAGCGGAGCGGGGGGCCTGAACACCGGGGAGCTGTTTTTT. It translates to CASSGAGGLNTGELFF.

The chain recombines TRBV25-1 with TRBJ1-2; possibly TRBD1 for D (5 bases). This CDR3 is built from 15 residues. Trimming cost V 3 bases and J 4 bases, with 15 bases left between them. The V gene's germline CDR1 is MGHDK and CDR2 SYGVNS. DNA for the CDR3: TGTGCCAGCAGTGAGTCAGGGAACTCCCCCTATGGCTACACCTTC. This sequence encodes CASSESGNSPYGYTF.

The chain uses TRBV6-5 and TRBJ1-6; perhaps TRBD1 as D (6 bases). Germline CDR1 reads MNHEY; CDR2 reads SVGAGI. The CDR3 totals 13 residues. V was cut by 9 bases and J by 5 bases, with 11 bases left in between. The CDR3 is CASAGTNNSPLHF. CDR3 DNA: TGTGCCAGTGCCGGGACAAATAATTCACCCCTCCACTTT.

The chain uses TRBV5-1 and TRBJ1-3, with D perhaps TRBD1 (6 bases). The CDR3 covers 17 residues. The V gene's germline CDR1 is SGHRS and CDR2 YFSETQ. Between the trimmed V and J ends, which lost 5 bases and 4 bases, there was a span of 22 bases. The CDR3 sequence: CASSSKPNRAGGNTIYF. The CDR3 bases are TGCGCCAGCAGTTCTAAGCCCAACAGGGCTGGAGGAAACACCATATATTTT.

CDR3 sequence reads: CASRYTGKVQAFF. DNA for the CDR3: TGTGCCAGCAGATACACAGGTAAAGTTCAAGCTTTCTTT. The V call is TRBV12-3 or TRBV12-4, the J call TRBJ1-1; the D gene is possibly TRBD1 (5 bases). The CDR3 sequence is 13 residues long. V dropped 6 bases and J dropped 9 bases, with 17 bases sitting between them.

This rearrangement joins TRBV9 to TRBJ1-2; D gene ambiguous. The V and J ends lost 4 bases and 8 bases respectively, with 12 bases between them. The CDR3 runs to 12 residues. Germline V CDR1 and CDR2: SGDLS, YYNGEE. The CDR3 region has the DNA TGTGCCAGCAGCCCTGCGGGTAGGGGCTACACCTTC. It yields the protein CASSPAGRGYTF.

The V gene is TRBV5-8, the J gene TRBJ1-5, with D possibly TRBD1 on 6 matching bases. V dropped 1 base and J dropped 2 bases, with 13 bases sitting between them. Germline V gene data show CDR1 as SGHTS and CDR2 as YDEGEE. CDR3 length: 16 amino acids. CDR3 residues: CASSLPGGRGNQPQHF. CDR3 DNA sequence: TGTGCCAGCAGCTTGCCGGGGGGCCGAGGCAATCAGCCCCAGCATTTT.

V gene TRBV27 combines with J gene TRBJ1-2; 8 nucleotides align to TRBD1. The J segment lost 6 bases and the V segment lost 3 bases, leaving 6 bases of the junction unmatched. The germline V gene encodes CDR1 MNHEY and CDR2 SMNVEV (reference sequence). The CDR3 totals 14 residues. CDR3: CASSFGSGGDGYTF. CDR3 nucleotides: TGTGCCAGCAGTTTCGGATCAGGGGGCGATGGCTACACCTTC.

The V gene is TRBV28, the J gene TRBJ2-1; D not resolved. V was cut by 2 bases and J by 5 bases, with 7 bases left in between. The CDR3 is 13 residues long. Germline V CDR1 and CDR2: MDHEN, SYDVKM. The CDR3 region is CASSLPPHNEQFF. The CDR3 region has the DNA TGTGCCAGCAGTTTACCTCCTCACAATGAGCAGTTCTTC.

The V call is TRBV9, the J call TRBJ2-7; D may be TRBD1 (5 bases). The CDR3 runs to 13 residues. The germline CDR1 and CDR2 sequences are SGDLS and YYNGEE. Trimming left V 0 bases short and J 1 base short, with 5 bases between. In DNA, the CDR3 is TGTGCCAGCAGCGTAGGACAGTCCTACGAGCAGTACTTC. It translates to CASSVGQSYEQYF.

The chain has TRBV7-9 and TRBJ2-7; TRBD1 is a possible D gene (6 bases). The CDR3 extends over 15 amino acids. V was pared by 0 bases and J by 5 bases, with 14 bases between. Germline CDR1 SEHNR, CDR2 FQNEAQ (reference sequence). In DNA, the CDR3 is TGTGCCAGCAGCTTAGCAACAGGGTTTTCCCACGAGCAGTACTTC. This gives the protein CASSLATGFSHEQYF.

The V call is TRBV19, the J call TRBJ2-7; tentatively, D is TRBD2 (6 bases). Germline V CDR1 and CDR2: LNHDA, SQIVND (reference sequence). The CDR3 is made up of 15 amino acids. V shed 3 bases and J shed 2 bases, with 14 bases lying between them. This CDR3 reads CASSIGQGGTYEQYF. The CDR3 nucleotides read TGTGCCAGTAGTATTGGGCAGGGCGGGACCTACGAGCAGTACTTC.

The chain joins TRBV11-2 to TRBJ2-1; 8 nucleotides agree with TRBD1. In germline, CDR1 is SGHAT, CDR2 FQNNGV. J lost 8 bases, V lost 4 bases, and 10 bases had no gene match. The CDR3 sequence is 15 residues long. The CDR3 protein is CASSSGQVSRDEQFF. The CDR3 DNA reads TGTGCCAGCAGCTCGGGACAGGTCTCGAGGGATGAGCAGTTCTTC.

The CDR3 bases are TGTGCCAGCCCCCCGAGGGACAGGCGAGCCTACGAGCAGTACTTC. Translation: CASPPRDRRAYEQYF. V usage is TRBV3-1 (or the pseudogene TRBV3-2) and J usage is TRBJ2-7; 8 bases are a match to TRBD1. Germline values: CDR1 LGHDT, CDR2 YNNKEL (reference sequence). V dropped 8 bases and J dropped 2; count of bases not matched to a gene: 11. The CDR3 is 15 residues long.

The rearrangement uses TRBV7-8 and TRBJ2-2; unclear D gene. With 5 bases removed from V and 0 bases from J, the gap between germline ends came to 10 bases. Germline assignment: CDR1 SGHVS and CDR2 FQNEAQ. There are 15 residues in the CDR3. CDR3 residues: CASSHGPTNTGELFF. In nucleotides, the CDR3 is TGTGCCAGCAGCCACGGTCCTACGAACACCGGGGAGCTGTTTTTT.

The genes are TRBV30 and TRBJ1-5, with 8 nucleotides matching TRBD1. The germline V gene encodes CDR1 GTSNPN and CDR2 SVGIG (reference sequence). The trim removed 0 bases at V and 6 bases at J, leaving 1 base unmatched. This CDR3 is built from 13 residues. DNA of the CDR3: TGTGCCTGGAGTGTACAGGGGGGTCAGCCCCAGCATTTT. Its translation is CAWSVQGGQPQHF.

This clone was seen at least ten times. The chain has TRBV7-9 and TRBJ2-7, with 12 bases matching TRBD2. The germline V gene encodes CDR1 SEHNR and CDR2 FQNEAQ (reference sequence). CDR3 length equals 15 residues. Trimming took 3 bases from V and 4 from J; bases not matched to a gene: 4. The DNA for the CDR3 is TGTGCCAGCAGCTTGACTAGCGGGAGATCGTACGAGCAGTACTTC. It codes for CASSLTSGRSYEQYF.

This chain joins TRBV2 and TRBJ1-2, with a tentative D call TRBD1 (5 bases). Germline CDR1 is SNHLY and CDR2 is FYNNEI. The CDR3 has 11 residues. Trimming shortened V by 7 bases and J by 6 bases, and 9 bases separated the two germline ends. As DNA, the CDR3 is TGTGCCAGCATGGCAGGGAATGGCTACACCTTC. This sequence encodes CASMAGNGYTF.

V gene TRBV7-7 combines with J gene TRBJ1-1, with TRBD1 matching over 10 bases. The germline V gene encodes CDR1 SSHAT and CDR2 FNYEAQ (reference sequence). The CDR3 contains 15 residues. Trimming took 2 bases from V and 6 from J; bases not matched to a gene: 6. CDR3 DNA: TGTGCCAGCAGCTTATCGGACAGGGGGAGTTCTGAAGCTTTCTTT. The encoded protein is CASSLSDRGSSEAFF.